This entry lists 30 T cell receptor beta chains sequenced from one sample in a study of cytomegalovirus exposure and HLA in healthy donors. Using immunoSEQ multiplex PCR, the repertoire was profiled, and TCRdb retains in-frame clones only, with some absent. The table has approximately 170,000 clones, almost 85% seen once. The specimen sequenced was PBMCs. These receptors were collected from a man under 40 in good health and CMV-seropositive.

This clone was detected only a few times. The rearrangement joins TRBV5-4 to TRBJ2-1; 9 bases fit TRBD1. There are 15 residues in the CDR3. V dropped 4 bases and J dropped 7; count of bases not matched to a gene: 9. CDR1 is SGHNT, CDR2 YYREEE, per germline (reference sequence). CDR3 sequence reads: CASSARRQGVNEQFF. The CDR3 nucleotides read TGTGCCAGCAGCGCTCGCAGACAGGGGGTAAATGAGCAGTTCTTC.

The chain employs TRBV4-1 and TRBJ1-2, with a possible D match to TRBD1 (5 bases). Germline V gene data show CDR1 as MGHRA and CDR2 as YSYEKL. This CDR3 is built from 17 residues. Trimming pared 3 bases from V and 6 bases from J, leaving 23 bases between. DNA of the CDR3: TGCGCCAGCAGCCAGCACCCCACCGGGGGAGTCGGCGATGGCTACACCTTC. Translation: CASSQHPTGGVGDGYTF.

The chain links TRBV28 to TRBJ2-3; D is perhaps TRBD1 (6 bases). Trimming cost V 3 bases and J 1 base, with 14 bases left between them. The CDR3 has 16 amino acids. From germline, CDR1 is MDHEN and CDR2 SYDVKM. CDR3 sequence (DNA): TGTGCCAGCAGTTTCCCGCACGCAGGGGGCACAGATACGCAGTATTTT. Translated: CASSFPHAGGTDTQYF.

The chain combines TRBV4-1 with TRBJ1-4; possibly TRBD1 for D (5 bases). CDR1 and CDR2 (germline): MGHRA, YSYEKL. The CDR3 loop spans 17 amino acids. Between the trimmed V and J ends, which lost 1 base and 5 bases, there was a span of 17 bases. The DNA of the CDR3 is TGCGCCAGCAGCCAAGTGTTCGCATCGACAGAAAATGAAAAACTGTTTTTT. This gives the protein CASSQVFASTENEKLFF.

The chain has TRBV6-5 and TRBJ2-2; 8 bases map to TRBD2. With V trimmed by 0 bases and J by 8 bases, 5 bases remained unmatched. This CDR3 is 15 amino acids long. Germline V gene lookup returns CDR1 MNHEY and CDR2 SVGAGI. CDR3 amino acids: CASSYSSGGGGELFF. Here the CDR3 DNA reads TGTGCCAGCAGTTACTCAAGCGGGGGTGGGGGGGAGCTGTTTTTT.

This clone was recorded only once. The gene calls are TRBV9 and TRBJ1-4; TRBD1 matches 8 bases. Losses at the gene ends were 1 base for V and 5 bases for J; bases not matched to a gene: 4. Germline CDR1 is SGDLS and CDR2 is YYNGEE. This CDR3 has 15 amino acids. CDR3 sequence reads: CASSVHTGGNEKLFF. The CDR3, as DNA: TGTGCCAGCAGCGTACACACAGGGGGAAATGAAAAACTGTTTTTT.

The CDR3 DNA reads TGTGCCAGCAGCATGAACACTGAAGCTTTCTTT. This translates into CASSMNTEAFF. The rearrangement links TRBV6-5 to TRBJ1-1; D unresolved. Between the trimmed V and J ends, which lost 6 bases and 0 bases, there was a span of 2 bases. The CDR3 spans 11 residues. CDR1 is MNHEY and CDR2 is SVGAGI in the germline V gene.

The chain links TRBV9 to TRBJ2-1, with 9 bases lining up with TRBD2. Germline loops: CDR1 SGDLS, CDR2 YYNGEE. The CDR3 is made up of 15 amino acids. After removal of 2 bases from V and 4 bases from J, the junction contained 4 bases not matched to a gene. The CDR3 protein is CASSVSGRRYNEQFF. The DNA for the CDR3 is TGTGCCAGCAGCGTTAGCGGGAGAAGGTACAATGAGCAGTTCTTC.

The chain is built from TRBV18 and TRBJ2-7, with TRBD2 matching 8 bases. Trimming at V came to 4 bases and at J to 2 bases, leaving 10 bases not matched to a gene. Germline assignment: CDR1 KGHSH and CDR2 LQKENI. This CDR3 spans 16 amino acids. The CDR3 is CASSLGMIAGTYEQYF. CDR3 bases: TGTGCCAGCTCACTCGGGATGATAGCGGGAACCTACGAGCAGTACTTC.

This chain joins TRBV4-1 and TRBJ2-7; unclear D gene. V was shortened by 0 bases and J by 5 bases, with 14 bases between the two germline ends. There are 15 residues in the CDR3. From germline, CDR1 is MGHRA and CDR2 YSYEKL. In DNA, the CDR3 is TGCGCCAGCAGCCAAGATATTGCTATAAGCGACGAGCAGTACTTC. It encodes CASSQDIAISDEQYF.

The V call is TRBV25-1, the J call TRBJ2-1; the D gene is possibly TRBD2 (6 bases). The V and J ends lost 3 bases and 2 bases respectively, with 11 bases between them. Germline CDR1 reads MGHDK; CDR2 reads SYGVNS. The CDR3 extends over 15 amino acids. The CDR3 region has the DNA TGTGCCAGCAGTGACATGGGCGGGGCCTACAATGAGCAGTTCTTC. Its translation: CASSDMGGAYNEQFF.

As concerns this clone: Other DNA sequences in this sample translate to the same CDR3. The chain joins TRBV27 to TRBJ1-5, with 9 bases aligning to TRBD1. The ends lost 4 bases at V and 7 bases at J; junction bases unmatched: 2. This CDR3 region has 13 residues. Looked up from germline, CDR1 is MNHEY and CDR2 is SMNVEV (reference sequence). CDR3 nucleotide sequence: TGTGCCAGCAGTTACAGGGGGCGACAGCCCCAGCATTTT. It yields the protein CASSYRGRQPQHF.

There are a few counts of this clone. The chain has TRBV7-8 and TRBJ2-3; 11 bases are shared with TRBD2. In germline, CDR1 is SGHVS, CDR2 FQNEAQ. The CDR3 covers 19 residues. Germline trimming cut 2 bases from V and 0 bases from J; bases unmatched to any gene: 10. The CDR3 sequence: CASSLLLASGGHSTDTQYF. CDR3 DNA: TGTGCCAGCAGCTTATTGTTGGCTAGCGGGGGGCACAGCACAGATACGCAGTATTTT.

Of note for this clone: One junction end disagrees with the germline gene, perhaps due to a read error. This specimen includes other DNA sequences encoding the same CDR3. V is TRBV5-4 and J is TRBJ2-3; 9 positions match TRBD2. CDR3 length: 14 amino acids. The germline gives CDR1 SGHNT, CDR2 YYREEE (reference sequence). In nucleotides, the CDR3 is TGTGCCAGCAGCCTGGGACTAGCCACAGATACACAGTATTTT. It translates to CASSLGLATDTQYF.

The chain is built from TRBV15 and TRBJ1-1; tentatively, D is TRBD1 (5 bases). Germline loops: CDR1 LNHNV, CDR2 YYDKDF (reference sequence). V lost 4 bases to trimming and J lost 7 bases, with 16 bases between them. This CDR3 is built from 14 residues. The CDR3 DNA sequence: TGTGCCACCAGCACGACAAGCAGGGAATTTGAAGCTTTCTTT. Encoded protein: CATSTTSREFEAFF.

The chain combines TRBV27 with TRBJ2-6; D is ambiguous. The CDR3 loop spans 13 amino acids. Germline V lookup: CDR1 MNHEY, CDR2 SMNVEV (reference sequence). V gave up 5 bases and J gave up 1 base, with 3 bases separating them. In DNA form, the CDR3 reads TGTGCCAGCAGTCGTTCTGGGGCCAACGTCCTGACTTTC. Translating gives CASSRSGANVLTF.

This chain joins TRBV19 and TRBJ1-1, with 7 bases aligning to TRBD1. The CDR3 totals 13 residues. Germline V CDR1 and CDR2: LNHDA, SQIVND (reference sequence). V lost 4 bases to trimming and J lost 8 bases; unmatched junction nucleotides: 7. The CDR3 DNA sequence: TGTGCCAGTAGTACAAAGGGGGCGCGGGAAGCTTTCTTT. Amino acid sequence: CASSTKGAREAFF.

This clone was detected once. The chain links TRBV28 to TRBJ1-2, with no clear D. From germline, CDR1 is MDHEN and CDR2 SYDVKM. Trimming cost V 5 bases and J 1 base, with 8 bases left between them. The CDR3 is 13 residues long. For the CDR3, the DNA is TGTGCCAGCAGTGCCCCACATAACTATGGCTACACCTTC. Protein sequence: CASSAPHNYGYTF.

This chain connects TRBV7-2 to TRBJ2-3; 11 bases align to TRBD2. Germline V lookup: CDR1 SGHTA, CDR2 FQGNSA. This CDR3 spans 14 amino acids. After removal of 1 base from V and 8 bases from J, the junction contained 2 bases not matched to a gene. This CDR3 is CASSLGLAGSTQYF. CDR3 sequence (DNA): TGTGCCAGCAGCTTAGGACTAGCGGGGAGTACGCAGTATTTT.

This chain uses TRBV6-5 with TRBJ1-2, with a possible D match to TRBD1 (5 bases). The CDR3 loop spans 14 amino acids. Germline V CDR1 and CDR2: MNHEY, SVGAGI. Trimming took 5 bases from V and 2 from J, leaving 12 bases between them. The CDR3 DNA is TGTGCCAGCAGTCCCCTTCGGGGGAACTATGGCTACACCTTC. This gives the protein CASSPLRGNYGYTF.

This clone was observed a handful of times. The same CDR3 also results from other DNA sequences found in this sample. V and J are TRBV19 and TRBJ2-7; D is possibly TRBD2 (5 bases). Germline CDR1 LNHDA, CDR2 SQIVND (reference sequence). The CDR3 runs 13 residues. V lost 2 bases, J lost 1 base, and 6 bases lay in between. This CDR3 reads CASSISGSYEQYF. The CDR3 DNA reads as TGTGCCAGTAGTATAAGCGGATCCTACGAGCAGTACTTC.

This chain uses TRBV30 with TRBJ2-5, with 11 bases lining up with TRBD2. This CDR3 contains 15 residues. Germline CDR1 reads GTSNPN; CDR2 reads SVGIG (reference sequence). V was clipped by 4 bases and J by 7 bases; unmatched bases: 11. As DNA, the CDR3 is TGTGCCTGGACCATTGGACTAGCGGGTCCCGGGACCCAGTACTTC. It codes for CAWTIGLAGPGTQYF.

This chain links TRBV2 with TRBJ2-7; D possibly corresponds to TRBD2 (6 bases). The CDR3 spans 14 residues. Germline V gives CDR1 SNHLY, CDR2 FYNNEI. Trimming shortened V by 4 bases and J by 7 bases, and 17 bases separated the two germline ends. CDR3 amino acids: CASSGSGLRGEQYF. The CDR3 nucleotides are TGTGCCAGCAGTGGTTCGGGACTCCGGGGAGAGCAGTACTTC.

The CDR3 loop reads CAIGGTYNEQFF. CDR3 DNA: TGTGCCATCGGAGGGACCTACAATGAGCAGTTCTTC. The rearrangement uses TRBV10-3 and TRBJ2-1; possible D gene TRBD2, 6 bases. V was clipped by 8 bases and J by 2 bases, with 7 bases between them. Looked up from germline, CDR1 is ENHRY and CDR2 is SYGVKD. This CDR3 is 12 amino acids long.

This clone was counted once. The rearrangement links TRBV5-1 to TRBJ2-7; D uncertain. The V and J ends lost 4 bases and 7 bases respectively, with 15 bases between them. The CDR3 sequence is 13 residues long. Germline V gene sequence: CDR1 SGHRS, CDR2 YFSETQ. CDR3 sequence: CASSIQSFQEQYF. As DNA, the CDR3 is TGCGCCAGCAGCATACAGTCCTTTCAAGAGCAGTACTTC.

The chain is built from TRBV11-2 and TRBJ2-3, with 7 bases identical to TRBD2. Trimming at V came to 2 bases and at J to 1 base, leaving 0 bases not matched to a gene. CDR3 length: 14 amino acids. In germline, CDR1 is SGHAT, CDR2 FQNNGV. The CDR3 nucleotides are TGTGCCAGCAGCTTAAGCGGGGGCACAGATACGCAGTATTTT. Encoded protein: CASSLSGGTDTQYF.

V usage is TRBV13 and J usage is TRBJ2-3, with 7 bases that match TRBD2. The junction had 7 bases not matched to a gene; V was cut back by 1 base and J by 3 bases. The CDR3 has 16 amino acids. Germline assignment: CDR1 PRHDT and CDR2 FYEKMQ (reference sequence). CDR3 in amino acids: CASSLDAGEGTDTQYF. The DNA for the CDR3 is TGTGCCAGCAGCTTAGATGCGGGAGAGGGTACAGATACGCAGTATTTT. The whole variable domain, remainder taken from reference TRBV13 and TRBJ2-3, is AAGVIQSPRHLIKEKRETATLKCYPIPRHDTVYWYQQGPGQDPQFLISFYEKMQSDKGSIPDRFSAQQFSDYHSELNMSSLELGDSALYFCASSLDAGEGTDTQYFGPGTRLTVL.

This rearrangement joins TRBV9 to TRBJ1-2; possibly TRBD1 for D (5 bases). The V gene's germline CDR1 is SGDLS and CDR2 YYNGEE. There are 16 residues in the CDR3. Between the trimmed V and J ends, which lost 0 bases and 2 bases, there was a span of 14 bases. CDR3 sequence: CASSVDLRGPNYGYTF. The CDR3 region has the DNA TGTGCCAGCAGCGTAGATCTAAGGGGTCCAAACTATGGCTACACCTTC.

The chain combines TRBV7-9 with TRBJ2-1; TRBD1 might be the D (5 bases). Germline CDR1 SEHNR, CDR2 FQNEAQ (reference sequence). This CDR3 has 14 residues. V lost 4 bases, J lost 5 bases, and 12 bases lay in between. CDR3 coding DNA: TGTGCCAGCAGCTCTACGGCAGGGAACAATGAGCAGTTCTTC. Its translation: CASSSTAGNNEQFF.

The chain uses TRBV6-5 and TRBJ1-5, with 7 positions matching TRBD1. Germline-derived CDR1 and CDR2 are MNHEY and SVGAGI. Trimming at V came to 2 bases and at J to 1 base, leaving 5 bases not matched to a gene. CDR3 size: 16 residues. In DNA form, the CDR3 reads TGTGCCAGCAGTTACCCTGCGGGACAGAGCAATCAGCCCCAGCATTTT. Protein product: CASSYPAGQSNQPQHF.